The next 14 T cell receptor beta chains were all read from a single sample in a study of T cells in Graves' hyperthyroidism and ophthalmopathy. Amplified TCR beta CDR3 regions derived from RNA transcripts. Researchers ran a first-round RT-PCR on the TCR CDR3 using the HTBI primer set. TCRdb re-called the multiplex PCR reads through MiXCR, storing one row per CDR3 protein. This table has over 700,000 distinct CDR3 sequences, roughly 37% appearing once. Material for sequencing was blood. Receptor source: a man between 18 and 35 years old with Graves' hyperthyroidism.

This clonotype was counted only a few times. The chain links TRBV4-3 to TRBJ2-7, with TRBD1 as a possible D gene (5 bases). The V and J ends lost 1 base and 0 bases respectively, with 10 bases between them. The germline V gene encodes CDR1 LGHNA and CDR2 YSLEER. The CDR3 length is 15 residues. The CDR3: CASSQGVDSSYEQYF. For the CDR3, the DNA is TGCGCCAGCAGCCAAGGAGTAGACAGCTCCTACGAGCAGTACTTC.

Many counts were recorded for this clonotype. The chain has TRBV2 and TRBJ1-6; a possible D gene is TRBD1 (5 bases). CDR3 length: 15 amino acids. Trimming took 4 bases from V and 0 from J, leaving 7 bases between them. Germline V gives CDR1 SNHLY, CDR2 FYNNEI. DNA of the CDR3: TGTGCCAGCAGTGGACAGAGCTCCTATAATTCACCCCTCCACTTT. Protein: CASSGQSSYNSPLHF.

The rearrangement uses TRBV5-1 and TRBJ2-2; no definite D call. Looked up from germline, CDR1 is SGHRS and CDR2 is YFSETQ. The germline V and J ends were trimmed by 7 bases and 6 bases, with 7 bases remaining between them. The CDR3 is made up of 11 amino acids. The CDR3 DNA reads as TGCGCCAGCGAGCAATCCGGGGAGCTGTTTTTT. The encoded protein is CASEQSGELFF.

V usage is TRBV12-3 or TRBV12-4 and J usage is TRBJ1-5, with 8 bases matching TRBD1. With 6 bases clipped from V and 5 bases from J, the junction kept 3 bases outside the gene matches. This CDR3 is 13 amino acids long. CDR3 amino acids: CASSDRGDQPQHF. The CDR3 DNA reads TGTGCCAGCAGCGACAGGGGCGATCAGCCCCAGCATTTT.

This clonotype appeared a few times. This sequence joins TRBV7-2 and TRBJ1-2; D may be TRBD1 (6 bases). The CDR3 has 12 amino acids. The germline gives CDR1 SGHTA, CDR2 FQGNSA. V shed 8 bases and J shed 8 bases, with 15 bases lying between them. In nucleotides, the CDR3 is TGTGCCAGCGGCGAACAGGGCGGGGGCTACACCTTC. Protein: CASGEQGGGYTF.

This clonotype was counted many times. This sequence joins TRBV7-9 and TRBJ2-7; 7 bases map to TRBD1. After removal of 3 bases from V and 12 bases from J, the junction contained 20 bases not matched to a gene. Germline lookup yields CDR1 SEHNR and CDR2 FQNEAQ (reference sequence). The CDR3 runs 16 residues. As DNA, the CDR3 is TGTGCCAGCAGCTTTGGAAGTCCGGGGACAGATGGGCCCTGGTACTTC. This gives the protein CASSFGSPGTDGPWYF.

In this sample, this clonotype turned up a few times. The V gene is TRBV6-1, the J gene TRBJ2-7, with 7 bases matching TRBD1. CDR1 and CDR2 from the germline V gene are MNHNS and SASEGT. This CDR3 contains 14 residues. Trimming took 6 bases from V and 5 from J; bases not matched to a gene: 10. The CDR3, as DNA: TGTGCCAGCAGCGATACAGGGGAACCCCACGAGCAGTACTTC. Translating gives CASSDTGEPHEQYF.

The sample holds many counts of this clonotype. V usage is TRBV7-8 and J usage is TRBJ2-7; D possibly corresponds to TRBD2 (5 bases). The CDR3 contains 12 residues. V gave up 8 bases and J gave up 2 bases, with 10 bases separating them. CDR1 is SGHVS and CDR2 is FQNEAQ in the germline V gene. The chain's CDR3 is CASGVRAYEQYF. The CDR3 DNA reads as TGTGCCAGCGGAGTGAGGGCCTACGAGCAGTACTTC.

This clonotype was seen a handful of times. The chain combines TRBV12-3 or TRBV12-4 with TRBJ1-1; D not certain. The ends were cut back, 6 bases at V and 2 bases at J, with 16 bases in the middle. CDR3 length equals 15 residues. CDR3 in DNA: TGTGCCAGCAGCCTCGATTTCGGTCCAAACACTGAAGCTTTCTTT. This codes for CASSLDFGPNTEAFF.

As regards this clonotype: The missing conserved phenylalanine or tryptophan at the end of this CDR3 makes a read error likely. Because the CDR3's place on the DNA is in doubt, the DNA is left out and the CDR3 is given as listed by TCRdb. V gene TRBV4-3 combines with J gene TRBJ2-7; TRBD2 is the table's D call and was not checked against the DNA. Including both end residues, the CDR3 is 9 amino acids long. Germline V gives CDR1 LGHNA, CDR2 YSLEER. This CDR3 reads CASPRGLAG.

A few counts support this clonotype. CDR3 sequence: CASSLAVRVAFF. In DNA, the CDR3 is TGTGCCAGCAGTTTAGCGGTCAGGGTGGCCTTCTTT. This chain uses TRBV12-3 or TRBV12-4 with TRBJ1-1; tentative D call: TRBD1 (5 bases). With 0 bases removed from V and 14 bases from J, the gap between germline ends came to 13 bases. The CDR3 consists of 12 residues.

Remarks on this clonotype: A clone one base away is much larger, so this may be a read error. The CDR3 end shows no conserved phenylalanine or tryptophan, and so a read error is likely. The chain couples TRBV7-9 to TRBJ1-1; 7 bases fit TRBD1. This CDR3 is 13 amino acids long. V gave up 7 bases and J gave up 9 bases; unmatched junction bases: 11. Germline V gives CDR1 SEHNR, CDR2 FQNEAQ (reference sequence). The CDR3, as DNA: TGTGCCAGCACACAACAGGGGACAGCCAAAGCTTTCCTT. Its protein is CASTQQGTAKAFL.

This clonotype was recorded once. The chain employs TRBV20-1 and TRBJ1-3; 7 bases fit TRBD1. The J segment lost 3 bases and the V segment lost 1 base, leaving 9 bases of the junction unmatched. Germline lookup yields CDR1 DFQATT and CDR2 SNEGSKA (reference sequence). CDR3 length equals 16 residues. The DNA of the CDR3 is TGCAGTGCTAGAGCAACAGGGGAGTACTATGGAAACACCATATATTTT. Translating it yields CSARATGEYYGNTIYF.

This chain links TRBV20-1 with TRBJ2-2, with D perhaps matching TRBD2 (5 bases). This CDR3 has 12 residues. In germline, CDR1 is DFQATT, CDR2 SNEGSKA (reference sequence). Trimming removed 5 bases from V and 9 bases from J, with 13 bases in between. CDR3 coding DNA: TGCAGTGCTCATCGGGGAGAACGGGAGCTGTTTTTT. It codes for CSAHRGERELFF.